Listed below are T cell receptor beta chains from one sample, sequenced in a study of cytomegalovirus exposure and HLA in healthy donors. Measured with immunoSEQ multiplex PCR; TCRdb has only the in-frame clones, and not every one. The sample consists of some 200,000 clones, roughly 73% of them appearing once. The sample taken for sequencing was PBMCs. The receptors were gathered from a female donor in good health and CMV-seronegative. Each CDR3 is given with its conserved first and last residue.

V gene,CDR3 protein
TRBV9,CASSVGHSSYEQYF
TRBV7-3,CASSLNGGTNEQYF
TRBV9,CASSPGWRESRNEQFF
TRBV19,CASTAGDRSNQPQHF
TRBV9,CASSVVVTGGTGELFF
TRBV7-2,CASSYRANYGYTF
TRBV6-1,CASQRGTNYNEQFF
TRBV28,CASSRPLERGETQYF
TRBV18,CASSLPGQGYEQYF
TRBV11-2,CASSLSGNQPQHF
TRBV29-1,CSVQADMNTEAFF
TRBV7-3,CASSLTKHYEQYF
TRBV28,CASSFVLYGYTF
TRBV4-1,CASSLELGGAGNQPQHF
TRBV18,CASSPAGTATSYEQYF
TRBV19,CASNMGATGEQFF
TRBV30,CAWSVSSGLTGELAEAFF
TRBV19,CASSHMRGREVNEQFF
TRBV30,CASSGTVAGTQYF
TRBV5-8,CASSMQLAITGSGNTIYF